The 27 T cell receptor beta chains presented below share a single source sample, sequenced in a study of identical twins' blood T cells. Each CDR3 protein gets one entry after TCRdb re-called the 5' RACE reads with MiXCR. The sample yields 300,000 to 450,000 distinct CDR3 sequences, about 28% seen once. The sequencing sample was made of PBMCs. All receptors derive from a woman between 18 and 55 years old in good health.

This rearrangement joins TRBV20-1 to TRBJ2-1; D remains unclear. Germline CDR1 is DFQATT and CDR2 is SNEGSKA (reference sequence). The CDR3 consists of 14 residues. Trimming cost V 3 bases and J 3 bases, with 12 bases left between them. The CDR3 protein is CSASKGQDYNEQFF. CDR3 nucleotides: TGCAGTGCTAGCAAGGGCCAGGACTACAATGAGCAGTTCTTC.

This chain joins TRBV20-1 and TRBJ2-1; D ambiguous. V was clipped by 2 bases and J by 7 bases, with 9 bases between them. The CDR3 totals 12 residues. The germline V gene encodes CDR1 DFQATT and CDR2 SNEGSKA (reference sequence). In nucleotides, the CDR3 is TGCAGTGCTAGATTTCAAACTAATGAGCAGTTCTTC. This gives the protein CSARFQTNEQFF.

The rearrangement uses TRBV20-1 and TRBJ2-3; D gene uncertain. The CDR3 spans 16 residues. Germline V gives CDR1 DFQATT, CDR2 SNEGSKA (reference sequence). V shed 0 bases and J shed 0 bases, with 13 bases lying between them. CDR3 sequence reads: CSARDNVKFSTDTQYF. For the CDR3, the DNA is TGCAGTGCTAGAGATAACGTCAAATTTAGCACAGATACGCAGTATTTT.

This clonotype was observed a few times. This chain links TRBV10-3 with TRBJ1-1, with 7 bases matching TRBD1. The CDR3 runs to 14 residues. Trimming removed 6 bases from V and 0 bases from J; junction bases left unmatched: 4. The V gene's germline CDR1 is ENHRY and CDR2 SYGVKD. CDR3 sequence reads: CAIRQTGMNTEAFF. CDR3 DNA sequence: TGTGCCATCAGACAGACAGGGATGAACACTGAAGCTTTCTTT.

This chain uses TRBV20-1 with TRBJ2-7, with a possible D match to TRBD1 (5 bases). V lost 6 bases, J lost 3 bases, and 9 bases lay in between. Per the germline V gene, CDR1 is DFQATT and CDR2 is SNEGSKA (reference sequence). This CDR3 contains 11 residues. The CDR3 loop reads CSAQDNYEQYF. In DNA form, the CDR3 reads TGCAGTGCACAGGACAACTACGAGCAGTACTTC.

This clonotype was counted only a few times. This chain uses TRBV7-9 with TRBJ2-7, with 8 bases identical to TRBD1. Germline assignment: CDR1 SEHNR and CDR2 FQNEAQ (reference sequence). This CDR3 spans 14 amino acids. V dropped 7 bases and J dropped 1; count of bases not matched to a gene: 6. The CDR3 loop is CASTKGQASYEQYF. The CDR3 nucleotides read TGTGCCAGCACCAAGGGACAGGCATCCTACGAGCAGTACTTC.

Ten or more counts support this clonotype. V is TRBV4-3 and J is TRBJ1-3; D remains unclear. Trimming shortened V by 0 bases and J by 7 bases, and 10 bases separated the two germline ends. Germline CDR1 and CDR2: LGHNA and YSLEER. This CDR3 comprises 14 residues. This chain's CDR3 is CASSQDSGGNTIYF. The DNA of the CDR3 is TGCGCCAGCAGCCAAGATTCCGGTGGCAACACCATATATTTT.

CDR3 sequence: CASSTGLKEAFF. The DNA of the CDR3 is TGTGCCAGCAGCACAGGTCTGAAGGAAGCTTTCTTT. This chain connects TRBV6-5 to TRBJ1-1, with a tentative D call TRBD1 (5 bases). Looked up from germline, CDR1 is MNHEY and CDR2 is SVGAGI. Trimming left V 6 bases short and J 8 bases short, with 13 bases between. There are 12 residues in the CDR3.

The table lists this clonotype with many counts. V and J are TRBV6-5 and TRBJ1-1; tentatively, D is TRBD1 (6 bases). V lost 2 bases and J lost 2, with 12 bases in between. The germline V gene has CDR1 MNHEY and CDR2 SVGAGI. The CDR3 sequence is 15 residues long. The CDR3 sequence is CASSYTGALNTEAFF. CDR3 DNA sequence: TGTGCCAGCAGTTACACGGGGGCCCTTAACACTGAAGCTTTCTTT.

This clonotype was seen a handful of times. The junction shows a germline mismatch at one end, possibly a read error. The rearrangement joins TRBV20-1 to TRBJ2-3, with 7 bases aligning to TRBD1. The CDR3 runs to 15 residues. From germline, CDR1 is DFQATT and CDR2 SNEGSKA (reference sequence). The chain's CDR3 is CSAGDRQGNTDTQYF. As DNA, the CDR3 is TGCAGTGCTGGAGACCGACAGGGCAACACAGATACGCAGTATTTT.

The chain recombines TRBV20-1 with TRBJ1-1, with no clear D. The CDR3 runs 15 residues. Trimming stripped 6 bases from V and 1 base from J, with 18 bases between. Germline V lookup: CDR1 DFQATT, CDR2 SNEGSKA (reference sequence). The CDR3 sequence: CSALLAGTANTEAFF. The CDR3 DNA reads TGCAGTGCCCTTTTGGCAGGAACGGCGAACACTGAAGCTTTCTTT.

This clonotype has at least ten counts. This chain uses TRBV27 with TRBJ1-2; a weak D match, TRBD1 (5 bases). Trimming cost V 9 bases and J 3 bases, with 8 bases left between them. Germline V lookup: CDR1 MNHEY, CDR2 SMNVEV (reference sequence). CDR3 size: 11 residues. CDR3 sequence: CASSGHYGYTF. CDR3 coding DNA: TGTGCCAGTTCAGGGCACTATGGCTACACCTTC.

This clonotype was seen a handful of times. The gene calls are TRBV20-1 and TRBJ2-1, with D possibly being TRBD2 (5 bases). The V and J ends lost 3 bases and 2 bases respectively, with 14 bases between them. This CDR3 region has 15 residues. The germline V gene encodes CDR1 DFQATT and CDR2 SNEGSKA (reference sequence). CDR3 sequence (DNA): TGCAGTGCTAGGGAAGTAGCGCCGACCTACAATGAGCAGTTCTTC. Its protein product is CSAREVAPTYNEQFF.

The chain is built from TRBV10-3 and TRBJ2-1; 9 nucleotides line up with TRBD1. The length of the CDR3 is 17 residues. J gave up 2 bases and V 6 bases, and 11 bases lay outside the gene matches. Germline lookup yields CDR1 ENHRY and CDR2 SYGVKD. CDR3 nucleotides: TGTGCCATCAGGGCCCCCGGGACAGGGAGCCCCTACAATGAGCAGTTCTTC. Translation: CAIRAPGTGSPYNEQFF.

This chain connects TRBV20-1 to TRBJ1-2; D is unresolved. Germline CDR1 and CDR2: DFQATT and SNEGSKA (reference sequence). V lost 6 bases and J lost 8, with 10 bases in between. This CDR3 contains 10 residues. CDR3 in amino acids: CSASGGGYTF. The CDR3 DNA is TGCAGTGCCTCAGGAGGCGGCTACACCTTC.

This clonotype was recorded a few times. The chain has TRBV7-9 and TRBJ1-5; D not resolved. This CDR3 is 14 amino acids long. The germline V and J ends were trimmed by 5 bases and 5 bases, with 13 bases remaining between them. Germline V gene sequence: CDR1 SEHNR, CDR2 FQNEAQ (reference sequence). CDR3 nucleotide sequence: TGTGCCAGCAGCCCGGACGGACGGTATCAGCCCCAGCATTTT. Its protein product is CASSPDGRYQPQHF. Combining the CDR3 with reference TRBV7-9 and TRBJ1-5 gives the whole variable domain DTGVSQNPRHKITKRGQNVTFRCDPISEHNRLYWYRQTLGQGPEFLTYFQNEAQLEKSRLLSDRFSAERPKGSFSTLEIQRTEQGDSAMYLCASSPDGRYQPQHFGDGTRLSIL.

V and J are TRBV18 and TRBJ2-2; 8 nucleotides line up with TRBD1. The germline V gene has CDR1 KGHSH and CDR2 LQKENI. J was trimmed by 0 bases and V by 6 bases; bases with no gene match: 3. CDR3 length: 15 residues. The CDR3 region is CASSQGQANTGELFF. Here the CDR3 DNA reads TGTGCCAGCTCCCAGGGACAGGCGAACACCGGGGAGCTGTTTTTT.

This rearrangement joins TRBV20-1 to TRBJ2-1, with 7 bases matching TRBD2. There are 16 residues in the CDR3. V dropped 1 base and J dropped 1; count of bases not matched to a gene: 7. Germline CDR1 DFQATT, CDR2 SNEGSKA (reference sequence). This CDR3 is CSARGADGGSYNEQFF. In nucleotides, the CDR3 is TGCAGTGCTAGAGGTGCGGACGGGGGGTCCTACAATGAGCAGTTCTTC.

This clonotype was seen more than once but under ten times. J is TRBJ2-2 and V is TRBV3-1; 8 bases agree with TRBD1. In germline, CDR1 is LGHDT, CDR2 YNNKEL (reference sequence). The CDR3 runs to 16 residues. Germline trimming cut 4 bases from V and 2 bases from J; bases unmatched to any gene: 6. CDR3: CASSPTGGTNTGELFF. The CDR3, as DNA: TGTGCCAGCAGCCCCACAGGGGGGACTAACACCGGGGAGCTGTTTTTT.

With regard to this clonotype: Its ends do not fully match the called genes, so a read error is possible. The chain uses TRBV20-1 and TRBJ2-1; 9 positions agree with TRBD2. The CDR3 consists of 13 residues. Germline CDR1 reads DFQATT; CDR2 reads SNEGSKA (reference sequence). This CDR3 is CNASSGNYNEQFF. The CDR3 DNA reads as TGCAATGCTTCTAGCGGGAATTACAATGAGCAGTTCTTC.

The chain is built from TRBV20-1 and TRBJ2-3; D perhaps matches TRBD1 (6 bases). V lost 8 bases, J lost 0 bases, and 15 bases lay in between. CDR1 is DFQATT, CDR2 SNEGSKA, per germline (reference sequence). This CDR3 is built from 14 residues. Here the CDR3 reads CSTRGDISTDTQYF. The CDR3 coding sequence is TGCAGTACCCGTGGGGACATCAGCACAGATACGCAGTATTTT.

This clonotype was counted a few times. The rearrangement joins TRBV6-6 to TRBJ2-3, with D perhaps TRBD2 (6 bases). Germline values: CDR1 MNHNY, CDR2 SVGAGI (reference sequence). The CDR3 totals 19 residues. V gave up 0 bases and J gave up 4 bases, with 23 bases separating them. The CDR3 DNA reads TGTGCCAGCAGTTACTCGAGAATCACCAGCGGGCTTCCGCCAGATACGCAGTATTTT. As protein: CASSYSRITSGLPPDTQYF.

Worth noting for this clonotype: This may stem from a read error, because a much larger clone lies one nucleotide away. V and J are TRBV7-9 and TRBJ2-3, with 10 bases matching TRBD2. CDR3 size: 15 residues. Looked up from germline, CDR1 is SEHNR and CDR2 is FQNEAQ (reference sequence). CDR3 in amino acids: CASRSSSGGTYTQYF. The CDR3 DNA is TGTGCCAGCAGGTCATCTAGCGGGGGCACATATACGCAGTATTTT.

The chain recombines TRBV25-1 with TRBJ1-1; D gene ambiguous. The length of the CDR3 is 11 residues. V lost 10 bases, J lost 0 bases, and 6 bases lay in between. Germline-derived CDR1 and CDR2 are MGHDK and SYGVNS. The DNA of the CDR3 is TGTGCCACCCAGCTGAACACTGAAGCTTTCTTT. This sequence encodes CATQLNTEAFF.

This clonotype came up many times. The chain combines TRBV28 with TRBJ2-3; 8 bases agree with TRBD2. Germline CDR1 is MDHEN and CDR2 is SYDVKM. This CDR3 is 17 amino acids long. With V trimmed by 6 bases and J by 2 bases, 13 bases remained unmatched. The DNA for the CDR3 is TGTGCCAGCAGCCAGCTAGCGGGTCCTGATCTCACAGATACGCAGTATTTT. It codes for CASSQLAGPDLTDTQYF.

This clonotype was seen a few times. The chain recombines TRBV3-1 with TRBJ1-5; D ambiguous. CDR3 length equals 15 residues. Germline V gene sequence: CDR1 LGHDT, CDR2 YNNKEL (reference sequence). The V gene lost 0 bases and the J gene lost 3 bases, with 9 bases spanning the gap. Here the CDR3 reads CASSQDAYVNQPQHF. Written as DNA, the CDR3 is TGTGCCAGCAGCCAAGATGCTTACGTCAATCAGCCCCAGCATTTT. The full variable domain, with the rest looked up from reference TRBV3-1 and TRBJ1-5, is DTAVSQTPKYLVTQMGNDKSIKCEQNLGHDTMYWYKQDSKKFLKIMFSYNNKELIINETVPNRFSPKSPDKAHLNLHINSLELGDSAVYFCASSQDAYVNQPQHFGDGTRLSIL.

The V call is TRBV20-1, the J call TRBJ2-1; 10 bases line up with TRBD2. The CDR3 has 19 residues. Germline V gives CDR1 DFQATT, CDR2 SNEGSKA (reference sequence). J was trimmed by 1 base and V by 5 bases; bases with no gene match: 17. The CDR3 loop is CSAFSPGLAFLESYNEQFF. The CDR3 bases are TGCAGTGCTTTCTCCCCGGGACTAGCGTTTTTAGAGTCCTACAATGAGCAGTTCTTC.